This T cell receptor beta chain was sequenced for a study of T cells in Graves' hyperthyroidism and ophthalmopathy. This clonotype was recorded many times. The V gene's germline CDR1 is LGHDT and CDR2 YNNKEL (reference sequence). Trimming took 2 bases from V and 3 from J, leaving 9 bases between them. The length of the CDR3 is 14 residues. Template material for amplifying TCR beta CDR3 regions consisted of RNA transcripts. In the first-round RT-PCR of the TCR CDR3, the HTBI primer set was used. TCRdb reprocessed the multiplex PCR reads with MiXCR, giving one entry per CDR3 protein. The data show 300,000 to 450,000 distinct CDR3 sequences, about 14% seen once. No ophthalmopathy progression within 18 months constituted stable Graves' hyperthyroidism. Patients aged 18 to 65 had newly diagnosed hyperthyroidism that had lasted under 2 months.

The V and J genes are TRBV3-1 and TRBJ2-3; D ambiguous. This TCR came from a woman aged 60-70 years with Graves' hyperthyroidism. The material sequenced was blood. CDR3 sequence: CASSQHGRTDTQYF. CDR3 bases: TGTGCCAGCAGCCAACATGGTCGGACAGATACGCAGTATTTT.